The clone carrying this TCR beta chain came up once. Its antigen is not known. In germline, CDR1 is MDHEN, CDR2 SYDVKM. J was trimmed by 4 bases and V by 4 bases; bases with no gene match: 6. The CDR3 is 14 residues long. This specimen comes from a study of shared clonotypes between healthy human individuals. Findings of the study overall: Sampling used blood alone; tissue repertoires probably differ. It was the non-shared clonotypes that had lower generation probabilities than clonotypes shared by all four donors.

Each replicate PCR on the sorted subsets used 150 to 200 ng DNA (around 31,000 T cell genomes). The method was immunoSEQ multiplex PCR; TCRdb's version includes in-frame clones alone and lacks a portion of them. Altogether 550,000 to 850,000 clones are present, about 74% being singletons, with the ten largest covering more than 1.5%. Input material: memory CD4+ T cells sorted from blood. Subset of the sample: CD45RA-negative fraction. The chain carries TRBV28 and TRBJ2-7; TRBD2 matches at 8 bases. This clonotype was sampled from a woman in her thirties in good health. The CDR3 sequence is CASSSISGSYEQYF. As DNA, the CDR3 is TGTGCCAGCAGTTCCATCAGCGGGAGTTACGAGCAGTACTTC.